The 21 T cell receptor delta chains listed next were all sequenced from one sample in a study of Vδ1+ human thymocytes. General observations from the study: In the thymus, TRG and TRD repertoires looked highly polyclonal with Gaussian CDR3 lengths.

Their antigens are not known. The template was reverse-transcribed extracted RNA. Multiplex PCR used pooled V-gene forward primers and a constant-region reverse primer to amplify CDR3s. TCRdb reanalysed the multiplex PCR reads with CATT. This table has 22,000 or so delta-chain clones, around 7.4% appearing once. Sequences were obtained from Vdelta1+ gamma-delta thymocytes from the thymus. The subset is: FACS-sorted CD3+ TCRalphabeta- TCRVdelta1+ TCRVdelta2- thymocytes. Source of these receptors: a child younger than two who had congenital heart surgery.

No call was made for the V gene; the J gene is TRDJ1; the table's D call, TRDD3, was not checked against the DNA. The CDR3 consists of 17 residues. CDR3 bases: TGTGCTCTTGGGAACCCCTTTATACTGGGGTACACCGATAAACTCATCTTT. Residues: CALGNPFILGYTDKLIF.

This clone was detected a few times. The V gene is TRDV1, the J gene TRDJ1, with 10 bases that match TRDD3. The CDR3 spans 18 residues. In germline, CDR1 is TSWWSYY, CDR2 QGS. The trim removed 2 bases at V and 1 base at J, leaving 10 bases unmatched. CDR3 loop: CALGEGGGYAPATDKLIF. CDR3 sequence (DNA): TGTGCTCTTGGGGAAGGGGGGGGATACGCGCCGGCCACCGATAAACTCATCTTT.

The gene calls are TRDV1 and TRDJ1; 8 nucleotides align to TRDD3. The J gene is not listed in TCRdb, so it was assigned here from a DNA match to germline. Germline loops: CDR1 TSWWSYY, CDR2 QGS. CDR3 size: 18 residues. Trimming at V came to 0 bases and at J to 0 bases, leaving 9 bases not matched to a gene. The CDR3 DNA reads TGTGCTCTTGGGGAACTTGGACTACTGGGGGGACACACCGATAAACTCATCTTT. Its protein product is CALGELGLLGGHTDKLIF.

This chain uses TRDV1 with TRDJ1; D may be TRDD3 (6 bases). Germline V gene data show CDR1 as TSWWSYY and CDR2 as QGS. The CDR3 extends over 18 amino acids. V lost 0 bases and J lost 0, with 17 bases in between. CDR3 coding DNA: TGTGCTCTTGGGGAACTACTACGTTGGGGGCCGTACACCGATAAACTCATCTTT. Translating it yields CALGELLRWGPYTDKLIF.

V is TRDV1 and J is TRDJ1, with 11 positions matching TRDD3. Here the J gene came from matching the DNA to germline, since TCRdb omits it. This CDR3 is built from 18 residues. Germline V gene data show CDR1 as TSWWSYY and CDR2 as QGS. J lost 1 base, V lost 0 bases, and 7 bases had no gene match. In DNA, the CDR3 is TGTGCTCTTGGGGAACTAGAGTGGCTGGGGGATACCACCGATAAACTCATCTTT. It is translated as CALGELEWLGDTTDKLIF.

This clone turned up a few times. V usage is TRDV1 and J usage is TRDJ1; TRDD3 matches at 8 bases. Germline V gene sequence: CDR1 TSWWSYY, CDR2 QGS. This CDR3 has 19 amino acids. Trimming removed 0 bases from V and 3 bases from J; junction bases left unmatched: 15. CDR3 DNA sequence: TGTGCTCTTGGGGAACTCCCTCACTGGGGGGCTTCTGGGGCCGATAAACTCATCTTT. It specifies CALGELPHWGASGADKLIF.

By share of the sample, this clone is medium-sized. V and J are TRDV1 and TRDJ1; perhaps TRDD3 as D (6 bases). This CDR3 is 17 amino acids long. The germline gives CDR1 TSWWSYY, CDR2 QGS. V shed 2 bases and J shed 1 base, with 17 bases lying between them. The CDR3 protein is CALGEVVLGAFTDKLIF. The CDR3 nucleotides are TGTGCTCTTGGGGAAGTAGTGTTGGGGGCCTTCACCGATAAACTCATCTTT.

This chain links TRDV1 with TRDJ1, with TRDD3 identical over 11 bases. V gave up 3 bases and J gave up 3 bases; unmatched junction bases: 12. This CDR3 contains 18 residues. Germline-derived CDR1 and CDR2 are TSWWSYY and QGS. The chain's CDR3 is CALGDPVLGDMGSDKLIF. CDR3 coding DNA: TGTGCTCTTGGGGATCCTGTACTGGGGGATATGGGATCCGATAAACTCATCTTT.

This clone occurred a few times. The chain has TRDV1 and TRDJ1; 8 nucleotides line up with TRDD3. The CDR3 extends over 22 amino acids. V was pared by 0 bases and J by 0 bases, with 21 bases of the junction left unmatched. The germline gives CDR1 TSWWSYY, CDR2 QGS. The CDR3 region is CALGELRVASLTGGHYTDKLIF. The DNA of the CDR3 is TGTGCTCTTGGGGAACTTCGAGTGGCCTCCCTAACTGGGGGGCACTACACCGATAAACTCATCTTT.

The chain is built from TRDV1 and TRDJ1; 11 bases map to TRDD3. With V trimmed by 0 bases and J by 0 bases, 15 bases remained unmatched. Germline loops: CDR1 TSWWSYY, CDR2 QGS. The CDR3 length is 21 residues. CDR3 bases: TGTGCTCTTGGGGAACTAGGGCCTTCCCCTGGGGGATACCCCCACACCGATAAACTCATCTTT. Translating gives CALGELGPSPGGYPHTDKLIF.

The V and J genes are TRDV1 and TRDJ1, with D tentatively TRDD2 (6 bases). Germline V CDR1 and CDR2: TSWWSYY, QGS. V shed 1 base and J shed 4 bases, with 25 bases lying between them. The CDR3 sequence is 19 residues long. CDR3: CALGERFASYGPRGDKLIF. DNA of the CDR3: TGTGCTCTTGGGGAACGATTCGCCTCCTACGGTCCTCGGGGCGATAAACTCATCTTT.

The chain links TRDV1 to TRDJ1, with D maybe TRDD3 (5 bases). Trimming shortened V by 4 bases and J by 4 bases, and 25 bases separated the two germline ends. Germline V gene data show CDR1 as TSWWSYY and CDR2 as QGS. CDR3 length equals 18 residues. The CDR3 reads CALGGPGFKTRGSDKLIF. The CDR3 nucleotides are TGTGCTCTTGGGGGCCCAGGGTTCAAAACAAGGGGAAGCGATAAACTCATCTTT.

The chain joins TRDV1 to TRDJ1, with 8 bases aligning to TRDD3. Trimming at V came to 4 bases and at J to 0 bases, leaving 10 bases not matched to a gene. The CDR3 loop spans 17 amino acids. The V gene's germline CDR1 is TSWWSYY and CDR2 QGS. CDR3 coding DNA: TGTGCTCTTGGGGGACACTGGGGGTCACCTTACACCGATAAACTCATCTTT. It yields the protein CALGGHWGSPYTDKLIF.

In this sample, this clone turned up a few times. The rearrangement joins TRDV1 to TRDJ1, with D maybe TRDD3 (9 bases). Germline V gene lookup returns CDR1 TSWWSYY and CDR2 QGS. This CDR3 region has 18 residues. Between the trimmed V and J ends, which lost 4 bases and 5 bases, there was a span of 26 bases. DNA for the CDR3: TGTGCTCTTGGGGGCCTTCCTAGGTCCTCTGGGGGATCAGATAAACTCATCTTT. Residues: CALGGLPRSSGGSDKLIF.

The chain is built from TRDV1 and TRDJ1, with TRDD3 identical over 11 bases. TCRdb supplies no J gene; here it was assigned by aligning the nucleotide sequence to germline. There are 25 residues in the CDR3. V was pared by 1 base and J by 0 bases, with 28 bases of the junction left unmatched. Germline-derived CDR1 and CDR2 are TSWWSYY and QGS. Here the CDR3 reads CALGEPPSPFLLLGDIWGYTDKLIF. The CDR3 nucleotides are TGTGCTCTTGGGGAACCCCCATCCCCCTTCCTACTACTGGGGGATATTTGGGGGTACACCGATAAACTCATCTTT.

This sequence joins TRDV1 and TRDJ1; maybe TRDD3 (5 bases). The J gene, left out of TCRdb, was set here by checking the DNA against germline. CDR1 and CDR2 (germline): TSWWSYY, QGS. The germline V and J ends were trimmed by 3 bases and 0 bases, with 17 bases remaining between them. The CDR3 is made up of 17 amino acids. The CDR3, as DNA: TGTGCTCTTGGGGACCTTTGCTGGGAGACCTACACCGATAAACTCATCTTT. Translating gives CALGDLCWETYTDKLIF.

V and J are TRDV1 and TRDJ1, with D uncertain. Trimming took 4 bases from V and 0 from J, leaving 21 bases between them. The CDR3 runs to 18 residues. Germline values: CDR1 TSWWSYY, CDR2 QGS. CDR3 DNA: TGTGCTCTTGGGGCAGTCCAGTCGGGCTGGACATACACCGATAAACTCATCTTT. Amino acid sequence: CALGAVQSGWTYTDKLIF.

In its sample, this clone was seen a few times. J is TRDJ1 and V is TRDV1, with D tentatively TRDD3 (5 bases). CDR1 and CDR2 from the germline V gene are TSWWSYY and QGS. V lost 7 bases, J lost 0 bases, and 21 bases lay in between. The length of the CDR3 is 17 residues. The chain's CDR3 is CALDVRNGATYTDKLIF. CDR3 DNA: TGTGCTCTTGACGTGCGTAATGGGGCTACTTACACCGATAAACTCATCTTT.

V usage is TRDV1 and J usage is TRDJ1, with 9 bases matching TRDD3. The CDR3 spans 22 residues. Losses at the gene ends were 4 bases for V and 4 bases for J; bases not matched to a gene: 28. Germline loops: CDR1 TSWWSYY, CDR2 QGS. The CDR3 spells CALGVPPPTHWGTASYNDKLIF. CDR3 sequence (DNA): TGTGCTCTTGGGGTCCCCCCTCCTACACACTGGGGGACGGCGTCATACAACGATAAACTCATCTTT.

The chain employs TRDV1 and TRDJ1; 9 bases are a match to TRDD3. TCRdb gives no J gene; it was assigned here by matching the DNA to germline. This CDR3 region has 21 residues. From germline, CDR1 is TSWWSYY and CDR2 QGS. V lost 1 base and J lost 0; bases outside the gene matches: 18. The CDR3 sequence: CALGEPDPTGGNDDYTDKLIF. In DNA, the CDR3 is TGTGCTCTTGGGGAACCGGATCCTACTGGGGGAAACGACGATTACACCGATAAACTCATCTTT.

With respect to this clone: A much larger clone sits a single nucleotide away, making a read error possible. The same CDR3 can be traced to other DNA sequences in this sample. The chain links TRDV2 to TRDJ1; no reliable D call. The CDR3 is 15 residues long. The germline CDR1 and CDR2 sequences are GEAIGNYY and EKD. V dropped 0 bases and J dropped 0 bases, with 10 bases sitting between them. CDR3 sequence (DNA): TGTGCCTGTGACACCGGAGGGTTGTACACCGATAAACTCATCTTT. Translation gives CACDTGGLYTDKLIF.